A selection of T cell receptor beta chains follows, all from one sample in a study of shared clonotypes between healthy human individuals. The data were produced by immunoSEQ multiplex PCR, yet TCRdb's version contains in-frame clones alone and is incomplete. The table shows over 1.5 million clones, with under 99% occurring only once. Source material: naive CD4+ T cells sorted from blood. These receptors were taken from a man aged 25-45 years in good health. Both conserved end residues are part of each CDR3.

>TRBV2
CASRPGPGAYEQYF
>TRBV10-3
CAISESEGQGASGANVLTF
>TRBV5-4
CASSRRGAGGYYEQYF
>TRBV21-1
CASSLFRRSDTQYF
>TRBV7-7
CASSLEQGAYNEQFF
>TRBV5-4
CASRGIGGSRGYTF
>TRBV5-1
CASSLSQGVGEQFF
>TRBV7-2
CASSFLLDTYETQYF
>TRBV7-8
CASSPTGTGDEKLFF
>TRBV18
CASSPRAGGGADEQFF
>TRBV5-5
CASSLRQQETQYF
>TRBV18
CASSPETPGTGNQPQHF
>TRBV6-1
CASRISGVAQPQHF
>TRBV9
CASSPIVDTGELFF
>TRBV5-1
CASATRITDTQYF
>TRBV27
CASSLGTGPYGYTF
>TRBV11-2
CASSLGGASNQPQHF
>TRBV5-1
CASSLSWKKRDEKLFF
>TRBV11-2
CASSFGERLRLNTEAFF
>TRBV18
CASSPRVAGTNIQYF
>TRBV5-1
CASRLGQVDSYEQYF
>TRBV29-1
CSVEGGQDEQFF
>TRBV27
CASRNLLETWTQYF
>TRBV28
CASSQGASEKLFF
>TRBV4-2
CASSPLGETSGRFSEQYF
>TRBV9
CASSVAASYNEQFF
>TRBV15
CATSRDLGNSYEQYF
>TRBV28
CASSPGGSPIYEQYF
>TRBV10-3
CAISAKVSNTGELFF
>TRBV28
CASSFQPPPAGGYTF
>TRBV2
CASRRGGWGDSYEQYF
>TRBV28
CASKLWRGGPGELFF
>TRBV7-8
CASSLLGGGRDTGELFF
>TRBV27
CASRGGLADHYEQYF
>TRBV2
CASSAPQGRTNTEAFF
>TRBV30
CAWTSGTETQYF
>TRBV27
CASSFTRLIDEQYF
>TRBV4-1
CASSQDRTSGRSMEETQYF
>TRBV5-5
CASSLSGTTEAFF
>TRBV5-4
CASSLTGVMNTEAFF
>TRBV27
CASQPQTSDRGYEQYF
>TRBV11-3
CASSPQGPSTQYF
>TRBV7-2
CASSLGAYEQFF
>TRBV19
CASKNIPGYNQPQHF
>TRBV18
CASSPRLAGGEQYF
>TRBV5-4
CASSSAPRGRGYNEQFF
>TRBV28
CASLGQGDGEKLFF
>TRBV6-6
CASSSSGGGYEQYF
>TRBV15
CATSRGGTGRVQPQHF
>TRBV15
CATSRGGGGPYEQYF
>TRBV7-8
CASRSGQYTEAFF
>TRBV2
CASSSSGTSGRNEQFF
>TRBV30
CAWSYWTGNTEAFF
>TRBV27
CASSPGTDLPYEQYF
>TRBV28
CASSLVTAHYGYTF